Each of the 20 T cell receptor beta chains below was sequenced from the same sample in a study of T cell responses to AZD1222 COVID-19 vaccine. The protocol was immunoSEQ multiplex PCR, while the TCRdb copy is restricted to in-frame clones and leaves out a portion. The sample carries tens of thousands of clones, 86% recorded once. Sample: peripheral blood, taken 28 days after the second AZD1222 dose. Every receptor here comes from an adult who received the AZD1222 COVID-19 vaccine.

The chain employs TRBV27 and TRBJ2-7; D is possibly TRBD1 (7 bases). Trimming removed 1 base at V and 2 bases at J, with 15 bases between. CDR1 is MNHEY, CDR2 SMNVEV, per germline (reference sequence). CDR3 size: 16 residues. CDR3 loop: CASSLWTGGGPYEQYF. CDR3 in DNA: TGTGCCAGCAGTTTATGGACAGGTGGGGGGCCCTACGAGCAGTACTTC.

The chain is built from TRBV3-1 (or the pseudogene TRBV3-2) and TRBJ1-3; D is ambiguous. The CDR3 loop spans 16 amino acids. V lost 1 base to trimming and J lost 2 bases, with 12 bases between them. Germline CDR1 reads LGHDT; CDR2 reads YNNKEL (reference sequence). The CDR3 loop is CASSQAGEAPGNTIYF. The CDR3 nucleotides are TGTGCCAGCAGCCAAGCGGGAGAGGCTCCTGGAAACACCATATATTTT.

The J gene is TRBJ2-5, the V gene TRBV6-5; no definite D call. Trimming took off 4 bases at V and 3 bases at J, with 9 bases between the two ends. Germline loops: CDR1 MNHEY, CDR2 SVGAGI. The CDR3 has 13 residues. CDR3 in amino acids: CASSSHVEETQYF. The CDR3 nucleotides read TGTGCCAGCAGTTCCCATGTTGAAGAGACCCAGTACTTC.

The chain has TRBV18 and TRBJ2-5; 10 bases align to TRBD1. CDR1 KGHSH and CDR2 LQKENI come from the germline V gene. The CDR3 has 14 residues. V lost 6 bases and J lost 6; bases outside the gene matches: 7. The CDR3 is CASSSTGGEKTQYF. The CDR3 DNA sequence: TGTGCCAGCTCGTCGACAGGGGGCGAAAAGACCCAGTACTTC.

This chain joins TRBV15 and TRBJ2-7; 9 bases align to TRBD1. The CDR3 is 14 amino acids. V trimming: 5 bases; J trimming: 4 bases; junction bases outside the gene matches: 6. In germline, CDR1 is LNHNV, CDR2 YYDKDF (reference sequence). Written as DNA, the CDR3 is TGTGCCACCAGCGCTCACAGGGGGCGTTACGAGCAGTACTTC. Encoded protein: CATSAHRGRYEQYF.

V usage is TRBV11-2 and J usage is TRBJ2-1, with a tentative D call TRBD1 (6 bases). Germline V gene data show CDR1 as SGHAT and CDR2 as FQNNGV. V lost 4 bases to trimming and J lost 6 bases, with 7 bases between them. CDR3 length: 12 amino acids. The CDR3 loop reads CASSSQGNEQFF. The CDR3 DNA is TGTGCCAGCAGCTCACAGGGCAATGAGCAGTTCTTC.

The chain couples TRBV5-8 to TRBJ2-7; D call uncertain. The ends were cut back, 0 bases at V and 5 bases at J, with 24 bases in the middle. The CDR3 has 18 residues. Looked up from germline, CDR1 is SGHTS and CDR2 is YDEGEE. CDR3 nucleotides: TGTGCCAGCAGCTTGGCCCCCCGCGGCTATAGTGTAGAGGACGAGCAGTACTTC. Its protein is CASSLAPRGYSVEDEQYF.

CDR3 DNA sequence: TGTGCCATCACCCCGGGAGAGACGGATGAGCAGTTCTTC. It yields the protein CAITPGETDEQFF. The rearrangement joins TRBV10-3 to TRBJ2-1; D possibly corresponds to TRBD2 (6 bases). The CDR3 totals 13 residues. V lost 7 bases to trimming and J lost 8 bases, with 15 bases between them. Germline V gene data show CDR1 as ENHRY and CDR2 as SYGVKD.

The V gene is TRBV9, the J gene TRBJ2-7; 15 bases are a match to TRBD2. This CDR3 spans 15 amino acids. Looked up from germline, CDR1 is SGDLS and CDR2 is YYNGEE. V was pared by 3 bases and J by 4 bases, with 2 bases of the junction left unmatched. Written as DNA, the CDR3 is TGTGCCAGCAGCGGGGGGACTAGCGGGAGGTACGAGCAGTACTTC. It specifies CASSGGTSGRYEQYF. The full variable domain, in which reference TRBV9 and TRBJ2-7 provide the parts outside the CDR3, is DSGVTQTPKHLITATGQRVTLRCSPRSGDLSVYWYQQSLDQGLQFLIQYYNGEERAKGNILERFSAQQFPDLHSELNLSSLELGDSALYFCASSGGTSGRYEQYFGPGTRLTVT.

The V gene is TRBV7-9, the J gene TRBJ1-2; the D is unclear. The CDR3 covers 15 residues. In germline, CDR1 is SEHNR, CDR2 FQNEAQ (reference sequence). V gave up 5 bases and J gave up 4 bases, with 17 bases separating them. Here the CDR3 reads CASSPEGISTYGYTF. The CDR3 coding sequence is TGTGCCAGCAGCCCAGAAGGGATTTCGACCTATGGCTACACCTTC.

CDR3 sequence (DNA): TGTGCCACCAGTGATGTTTGGAACACTGAAGCTTTCTTT. Translated: CATSDVWNTEAFF. The chain links TRBV24-1 to TRBJ1-1; D gene ambiguous. V was clipped by 3 bases and J by 1 base, with 5 bases between them. The CDR3 extends over 13 amino acids. From germline, CDR1 is KGHDR and CDR2 SFDVKD.

The chain employs TRBV18 and TRBJ2-2, with a possible D match to TRBD2 (5 bases). The CDR3 length is 16 residues. The germline V and J ends were trimmed by 3 bases and 4 bases, with 15 bases remaining between them. Germline CDR1 KGHSH, CDR2 LQKENI. The CDR3 sequence: CASSPSSKGSTGELFF. The CDR3 DNA follows: TGTGCCAGCTCACCTTCATCGAAAGGGAGCACCGGGGAGCTGTTTTTT. Drawing the rest from reference TRBV18 and TRBJ2-2, the complete variable domain is NAGVMQNPRHLVRRRGQEARLRCSPMKGHSHVYWYRQLPEEGLKFMVYLQKENIIDESGMPKERFSAEFPKEGPSILRIQQVVRGDSAAYFCASSPSSKGSTGELFFGEGSRLTVL.

CDR3 protein: CASSLDLRGQPQHF. In DNA form, the CDR3 reads TGTGCCAGCAGTCTTGACCTTCGAGGTCAGCCCCAGCATTTT. The genes are TRBV6-5 and TRBJ1-5; D gene uncertain. CDR3 size: 14 residues. Trimming removed 5 bases from V and 6 bases from J, with 14 bases in between. From germline, CDR1 is MNHEY and CDR2 SVGAGI.

The V and J genes are TRBV7-9 and TRBJ1-1; TRBD1 might be the D (5 bases). This CDR3 has 13 residues. Germline V gene data show CDR1 as SEHNR and CDR2 as FQNEAQ (reference sequence). The V and J ends lost 2 bases and 5 bases respectively, with 9 bases between them. This chain's CDR3 is CASSLTGETEAFF. The CDR3 region has the DNA TGTGCCAGCAGCTTAACGGGGGAGACTGAAGCTTTCTTT.

This clone was found a few times. The rearrangement joins TRBV3-1 (or the pseudogene TRBV3-2) to TRBJ1-2; D uncertain. CDR1 and CDR2 from the germline V gene are LGHDT and YNNKEL (reference sequence). The CDR3 is made up of 12 amino acids. Deletions cut 0 bases from V and 5 bases from J, with 4 bases between. This chain's CDR3 is CASSQEGYGYTF. Here the CDR3 DNA reads TGTGCCAGCAGCCAAGAAGGGTATGGCTACACCTTC.

The chain carries TRBV7-2 and TRBJ2-1; D tentatively reads TRBD1 or TRBD2 (6 bases each). Germline CDR1 SGHTA, CDR2 FQGNSA. The CDR3 covers 13 residues. V lost 1 base to trimming and J lost 7 bases, with 8 bases between them. This CDR3 is CASSLEGGNEQFF. The CDR3 DNA sequence: TGTGCCAGCAGCTTAGAAGGGGGGAATGAGCAGTTCTTC.

The genes are TRBV9 and TRBJ2-6; 7 bases fit TRBD1. Germline CDR1 and CDR2: SGDLS and YYNGEE. V dropped 7 bases and J dropped 0; count of bases not matched to a gene: 10. The CDR3 totals 17 residues. The CDR3 protein is CASDPGTVISGANVLTF. CDR3 DNA: TGTGCCAGCGACCCCGGGACAGTGATCTCTGGGGCCAACGTCCTGACTTTC.

The chain combines TRBV28 with TRBJ1-5; 7 positions agree with TRBD1. V lost 6 bases and J lost 3; bases outside the gene matches: 8. The CDR3 runs to 15 residues. Germline CDR1 MDHEN, CDR2 SYDVKM. In DNA form, the CDR3 reads TGTGCCAGCAGCGACCGACAGGGCTCCAATCAGCCCCAGCATTTT. This gives the protein CASSDRQGSNQPQHF.

The rearrangement uses TRBV10-3 and TRBJ1-1, with D uncertain. CDR1 is ENHRY and CDR2 is SYGVKD in the germline V gene. The CDR3 consists of 15 residues. The V gene lost 0 bases and the J gene lost 3 bases, with 11 bases spanning the gap. DNA for the CDR3: TGTGCCATCAGTGAGTCGCCGGCCGGGGACACTGAAGCTTTCTTT. This sequence encodes CAISESPAGDTEAFF.

The V and J genes are TRBV5-4 and TRBJ1-4; D is unclear. V shed 1 base and J shed 5 bases, with 9 bases lying between them. The CDR3 is 14 residues long. CDR1 and CDR2 from the germline V gene are SGHNT and YYREEE (reference sequence). The CDR3 DNA reads TGTGCCAGCAGCTTGCGCGATACCAATGAAAAACTGTTTTTT. It yields the protein CASSLRDTNEKLFF.